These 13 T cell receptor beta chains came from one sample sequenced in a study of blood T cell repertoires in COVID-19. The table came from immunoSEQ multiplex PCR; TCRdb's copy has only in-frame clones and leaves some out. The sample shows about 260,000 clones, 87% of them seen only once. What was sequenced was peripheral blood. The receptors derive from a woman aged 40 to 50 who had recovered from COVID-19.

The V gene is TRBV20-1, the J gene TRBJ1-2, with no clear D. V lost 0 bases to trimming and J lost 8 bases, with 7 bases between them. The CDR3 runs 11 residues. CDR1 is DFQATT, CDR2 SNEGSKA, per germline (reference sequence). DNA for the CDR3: TGCAGTGCTAGAGAGCACCGGGGCTACACCTTC. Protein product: CSAREHRGYTF.

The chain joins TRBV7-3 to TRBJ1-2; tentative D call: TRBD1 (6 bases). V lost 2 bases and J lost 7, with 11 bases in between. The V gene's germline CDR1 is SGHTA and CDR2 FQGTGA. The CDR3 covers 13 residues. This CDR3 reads CASSLEPGVGYTF. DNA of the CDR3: TGTGCCAGCAGCTTAGAGCCAGGGGTTGGCTACACCTTC.

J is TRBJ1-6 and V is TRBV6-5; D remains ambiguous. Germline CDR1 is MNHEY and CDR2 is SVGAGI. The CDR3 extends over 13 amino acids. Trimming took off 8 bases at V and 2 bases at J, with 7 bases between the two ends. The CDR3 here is CASQPAYNSPLHF. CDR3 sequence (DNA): TGTGCCAGCCAACCGGCCTATAATTCACCCCTCCACTTT.

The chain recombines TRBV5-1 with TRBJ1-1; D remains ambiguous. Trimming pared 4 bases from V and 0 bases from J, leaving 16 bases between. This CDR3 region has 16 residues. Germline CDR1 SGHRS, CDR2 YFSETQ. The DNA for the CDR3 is TGCGCCAGCAGCCAGTCGGTCGGGAGGCTGAACACTGAAGCTTTCTTT. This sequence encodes CASSQSVGRLNTEAFF.

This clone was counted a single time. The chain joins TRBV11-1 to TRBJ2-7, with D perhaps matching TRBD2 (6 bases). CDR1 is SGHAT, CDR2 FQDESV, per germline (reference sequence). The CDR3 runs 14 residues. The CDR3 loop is CAITRGSPRNEQYF. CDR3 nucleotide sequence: TGTGCTATTACCCGGGGGTCCCCTCGGAACGAGCAGTACTTC.

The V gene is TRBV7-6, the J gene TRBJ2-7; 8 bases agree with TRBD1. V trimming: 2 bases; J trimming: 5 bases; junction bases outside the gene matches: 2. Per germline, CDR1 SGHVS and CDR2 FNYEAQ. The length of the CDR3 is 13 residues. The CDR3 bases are TGTGCCAGCAGCTTACCAGGGGGCCACGAGCAGTACTTC. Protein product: CASSLPGGHEQYF. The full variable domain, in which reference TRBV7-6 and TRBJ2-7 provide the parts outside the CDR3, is GAGVSQSPRYKVTKRGQDVALRCDPISGHVSLYWYRQALGQGPEFLTYFNYEAQQDKSGLPNDRFSAERPEGSISTLTIQRTEQRDSAMYRCASSLPGGHEQYFGPGTRLTVT.

CDR3 amino acids: CASSQGGGQGRYTF. In DNA, the CDR3 is TGTGCCAGCAGCCAAGGTGGTGGACAGGGTCGCTACACCTTC. J is TRBJ1-2 and V is TRBV4-2; 8 bases align to TRBD1. Germline assignment: CDR1 LGHNA and CDR2 YNFKEQ. V shed 1 base, J shed 9 bases, and the junction held 7 bases outside the gene matches. The CDR3 runs 14 residues.

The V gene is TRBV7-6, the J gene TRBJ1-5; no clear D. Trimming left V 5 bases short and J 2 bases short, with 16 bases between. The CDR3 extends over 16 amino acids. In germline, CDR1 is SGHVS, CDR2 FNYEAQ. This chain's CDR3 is CASSATAKRGNQPQHF. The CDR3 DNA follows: TGTGCCAGCAGCGCTACGGCCAAACGGGGCAATCAGCCCCAGCATTTT. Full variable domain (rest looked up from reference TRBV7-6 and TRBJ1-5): GAGVSQSPRYKVTKRGQDVALRCDPISGHVSLYWYRQALGQGPEFLTYFNYEAQQDKSGLPNDRFSAERPEGSISTLTIQRTEQRDSAMYRCASSATAKRGNQPQHFGDGTRLSIL.

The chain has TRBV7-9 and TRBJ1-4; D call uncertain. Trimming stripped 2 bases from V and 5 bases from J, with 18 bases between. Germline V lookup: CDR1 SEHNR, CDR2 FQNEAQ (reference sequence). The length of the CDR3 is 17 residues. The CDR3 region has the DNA TGTGCCAGCAGCTTATCTCTTTTCGAGGTTGAGAATGAAAAACTGTTTTTT. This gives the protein CASSLSLFEVENEKLFF.

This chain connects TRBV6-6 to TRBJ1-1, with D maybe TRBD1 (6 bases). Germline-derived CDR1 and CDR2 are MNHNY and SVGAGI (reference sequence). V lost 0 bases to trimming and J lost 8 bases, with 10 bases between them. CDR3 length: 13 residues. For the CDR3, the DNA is TGTGCCAGCAGTTACTCGGACAGAATCGAAGCTTTCTTT. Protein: CASSYSDRIEAFF.

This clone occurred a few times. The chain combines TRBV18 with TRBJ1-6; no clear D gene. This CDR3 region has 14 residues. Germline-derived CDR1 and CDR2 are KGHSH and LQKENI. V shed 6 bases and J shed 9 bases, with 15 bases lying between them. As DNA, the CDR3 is TGTGCCAGCTCCCCGGCGGGGAACGGTTCACCCCTCCACTTT. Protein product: CASSPAGNGSPLHF. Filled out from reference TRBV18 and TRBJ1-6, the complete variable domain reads NAGVMQNPRHLVRRRGQEARLRCSPMKGHSHVYWYRQLPEEGLKFMVYLQKENIIDESGMPKERFSAEFPKEGPSILRIQQVVRGDSAAYFCASSPAGNGSPLHFGNGTRLTVT.

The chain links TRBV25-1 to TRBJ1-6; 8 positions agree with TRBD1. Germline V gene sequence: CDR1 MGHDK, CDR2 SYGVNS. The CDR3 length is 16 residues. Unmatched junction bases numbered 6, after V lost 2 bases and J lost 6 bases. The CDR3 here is CASSERWTGSNSPLHF. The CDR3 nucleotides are TGTGCCAGCAGTGAAAGGTGGACAGGGTCTAATTCACCCCTCCACTTT.

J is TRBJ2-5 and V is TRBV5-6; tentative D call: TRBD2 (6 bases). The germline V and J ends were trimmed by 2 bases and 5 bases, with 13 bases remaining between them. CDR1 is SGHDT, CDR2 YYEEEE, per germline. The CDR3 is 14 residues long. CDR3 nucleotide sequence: TGTGCCAGCAGCTTTCTGCGGGGAAGGGAGACCCAGTACTTC. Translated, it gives CASSFLRGRETQYF.